These 30 T cell receptor beta chains originate from one sample sequenced in a study of CD8+CD57+ T cells in acquired aplastic anemia. According to the study, genomic DNA was the template for TCR beta VDJ and CDR3 profiling. A single record per CDR3 protein comes from TCRdb applying MiXCR to the reads. The sample carries around 42,000 distinct CDR3 sequences, roughly 63% recorded once. Individuals selected for sequencing had exhibited CD8+CD57+ cell expansion on flow cytometry. Sequencing was carried out using sorted CD4+, CD8+, or CD8+CD57+ T cells (not recorded which) from PBMCs. These receptors all come from a human donor with aplastic anemia.

This sequence joins TRBV2 and TRBJ1-1, with D possibly being TRBD1 (5 bases). CDR3 length equals 14 residues. Germline loops: CDR1 SNHLY, CDR2 FYNNEI. V shed 7 bases and J shed 2 bases, with 14 bases lying between them. CDR3 DNA: TGTGCCAGCACTCTGATCGGGGACAACACTGAAGCTTTCTTT. This translates into CASTLIGDNTEAFF.

The CDR3: CATSENSGTQETQYF. CDR3 sequence (DNA): TGTGCCACCAGTGAAAACTCCGGGACACAAGAGACCCAGTACTTC. The chain joins TRBV24-1 to TRBJ2-5; possible D gene TRBD1, 6 bases. The CDR3 runs 15 residues. The V gene lost 4 bases and the J gene lost 2 bases, with 13 bases spanning the gap. Germline loops: CDR1 KGHDR, CDR2 SFDVKD.

This clonotype was observed a handful of times. The chain recombines TRBV7-3 with TRBJ2-3; 14 nucleotides match TRBD2. CDR3 length: 16 residues. V trimming: 4 bases; J trimming: 3 bases; junction bases outside the gene matches: 3. The V gene's germline CDR1 is SGHTA and CDR2 FQGTGA. Here the CDR3 DNA reads TGTGCCAGCAGCTCCAGGACTAGCGGGGGGACAGATACGCAGTATTTT. This translates into CASSSRTSGGTDTQYF.

V usage is TRBV10-3 and J usage is TRBJ2-7; 8 positions match TRBD1. The J segment lost 5 bases and the V segment lost 10 bases, leaving 13 bases of the junction unmatched. Germline V gene data show CDR1 as ENHRY and CDR2 as SYGVKD. The length of the CDR3 is 14 residues. The CDR3 loop is CASSLNDRGNEQYF. The CDR3 nucleotides read TGTGCCAGCAGCTTAAATGACAGGGGAAACGAGCAGTACTTC.

A word on this clonotype: The junction shows a germline mismatch at one end, possibly a read error. The rearrangement uses TRBV7-2 and TRBJ1-2; 8 bases are shared with TRBD1. Germline values: CDR1 SGHTA, CDR2 FQGNSA. CDR3 length equals 14 residues. In nucleotides, the CDR3 is TGCGCCAGCAGACCCCGGGACAGGAATCGTGGCTACACCTTC. This translates into CASRPRDRNRGYTF.

The V call is TRBV7-9, the J call TRBJ2-5, with D possibly matching TRBD1 (8 bases). The germline gives CDR1 SEHNR, CDR2 FQNEAQ (reference sequence). This CDR3 has 15 residues. Trimming pared 7 bases from V and 4 bases from J, leaving 19 bases between. The CDR3 bases are TGTGCCAGCATCGACAGGGGAGGGGGCGGAGAGACCCAGTACTTC. This translates into CASIDRGGGGETQYF.

This chain links TRBV11-1 with TRBJ2-3, with TRBD2 identical over 13 bases. The CDR3 covers 16 residues. The V gene's germline CDR1 is SGHAT and CDR2 FQDESV (reference sequence). Unmatched junction bases numbered 2, after V lost 1 base and J lost 4 bases. The CDR3: CASSLGLAGGADTQYF. CDR3 DNA sequence: TGTGCCAGCAGCTTAGGACTAGCGGGGGGCGCAGATACGCAGTATTTT.

The chain links TRBV2 to TRBJ1-2, with D unclear. Germline values: CDR1 SNHLY, CDR2 FYNNEI. This CDR3 contains 10 residues. V was clipped by 5 bases and J by 2 bases, with 0 bases between them. The CDR3 here is CASSNYGYTF. CDR3 nucleotides: TGTGCCAGCAGTAACTATGGCTACACCTTC. The full variable domain, completed using reference TRBV2 and TRBJ1-2, is EPEVTQTPSHQVTQMGQEVILRCVPISNHLYFYWYRQILGQKVEFLVSFYNNEISEKSEIFDDQFSVERPDGSNFTLKIRSTKLEDSAMYFCASSNYGYTFGSGTRLTVV.

The rearrangement uses TRBV10-3 and TRBJ2-7; D is perhaps TRBD2 (6 bases). Per germline, CDR1 ENHRY and CDR2 SYGVKD. V was shortened by 6 bases and J by 3 bases, with 21 bases between the two germline ends. The CDR3 has 16 amino acids. CDR3 DNA: TGTGCCATCAGGGGGGTCGGGGACTCTTTCTACTACGAGCAGTACTTC. Protein: CAIRGVGDSFYYEQYF.

The CDR3 protein is CASSYGDKNQETQYF. The CDR3 coding sequence is TGTGCCAGCAGTTACGGGGACAAAAACCAAGAGACCCAGTACTTC. The chain uses TRBV6-2 or TRBV6-3 and TRBJ2-5; tentative D call: TRBD1 (6 bases). This CDR3 has 15 amino acids. Deletions cut 2 bases from V and 0 bases from J, with 10 bases between. Looked up from germline, CDR1 is MNHEY and CDR2 is SVGEGT.

The rearrangement links TRBV19 to TRBJ2-7, with TRBD1 matching over 7 bases. This CDR3 region has 14 residues. V lost 4 bases, J lost 5 bases, and 8 bases stayed unmatched. Germline V gene data show CDR1 as LNHDA and CDR2 as SQIVND (reference sequence). The CDR3 DNA sequence: TGTGCCAGTAGTACCCCGGGACAGTTCGACGAGCAGTACTTC. Translation gives CASSTPGQFDEQYF.

This clonotype occurred many times. The V call is TRBV2, the J call TRBJ2-7; weak D call: TRBD1 (6 bases). With 8 bases removed from V and 0 bases from J, the gap between germline ends came to 14 bases. CDR3 length: 14 residues. Germline V gene data show CDR1 as SNHLY and CDR2 as FYNNEI. CDR3: CASGQTPTSYEQYF. CDR3 DNA sequence: TGTGCCAGCGGACAGACACCTACCTCCTACGAGCAGTACTTC.

This clonotype is medium-sized. The rearrangement joins TRBV10-2 to TRBJ1-6, with TRBD1 as a possible D gene (6 bases). Trimming removed 3 bases from V and 10 bases from J, with 10 bases in between. The V gene's germline CDR1 is WSHSY and CDR2 SAAADI. This CDR3 is 13 amino acids long. This CDR3 reads CASSDRGRSPLHF. The CDR3 region has the DNA TGCGCCAGCAGTGACAGGGGACGATCACCCCTCCACTTT.

This clonotype was found a few times. The chain recombines TRBV7-9 with TRBJ2-7; D gene uncertain. Germline V gene data show CDR1 as SEHNR and CDR2 as FQNEAQ (reference sequence). The germline V and J ends were trimmed by 3 bases and 4 bases, with 7 bases remaining between them. The CDR3 spans 12 residues. The CDR3 DNA reads TGTGCCAGCAGCTTCATCGGGTACGAGCAGTACTTC. Translating it yields CASSFIGYEQYF. Supplemented by reference TRBV7-9 and TRBJ2-7, the full variable domain reads DTGVSQNPRHKITKRGQNVTFRCDPISEHNRLYWYRQTLGQGPEFLTYFQNEAQLEKSRLLSDRFSAERPKGSFSTLEIQRTEQGDSAMYLCASSFIGYEQYFGPGTRLTVT.

The chain is built from TRBV7-9 and TRBJ2-5; D gene uncertain. CDR3 length: 13 residues. Germline CDR1 is SEHNR and CDR2 is FQNEAQ (reference sequence). V shed 5 bases and J shed 8 bases, with 15 bases lying between them. The CDR3 coding sequence is TGTGCCAGCAGCCCCACGTTGAACCTAACCCAGTACTTC. Translated: CASSPTLNLTQYF.

The V gene is TRBV29-1, the J gene TRBJ2-7; no clear D gene. CDR3 size: 12 residues. Germline CDR1 and CDR2: SQVTM and ANQGSEA. Trimming removed 6 bases from V and 3 bases from J, with 12 bases in between. The CDR3 DNA reads as TGCAGCGTCAGGTATGGAATCTACGAGCAGTACTTC. Protein product: CSVRYGIYEQYF.

On this clonotype itself: At one of its ends the junction is not consistent with the germline gene, which may arise from a read error. V is TRBV7-7 and J is TRBJ1-1, with 8 bases matching TRBD1. The CDR3 length is 17 residues. Germline assignment: CDR1 SSHAT and CDR2 FNYEAQ (reference sequence). The CDR3 coding sequence is TGTGCTAGCAGCTTAAGTCCCGGAAACAACAGGGGGACTGAAGCTTTCTTT. Its protein is CASSLSPGNNRGTEAFF.

A note on this clonotype: At one end, the junction sequence differs from germline, possibly due to a read error. CDR3 bases: TGTGCCAGCAGTGAGTCCGGGGTTAGCAATCAGCCCCAGCATTTT. Encoded protein: CASSESGVSNQPQHF. The V gene is TRBV10-3, the J gene TRBJ1-5; D unclear. Germline V CDR1 and CDR2: ENHRY, SYGVKD. The CDR3 length is 15 residues.

This clonotype appeared many times. The rearrangement links TRBV5-5 to TRBJ2-2; D is ambiguous. Trimming left V 0 bases short and J 6 bases short, with 6 bases between. This CDR3 region has 13 residues. The germline V gene encodes CDR1 SGHKS and CDR2 YYEKEE (reference sequence). The CDR3 bases are TGTGCCAGCAGCTTGGCCACGGCCGGGGAGCTGTTTTTT. It yields the protein CASSLATAGELFF.

V is TRBV10-3 and J is TRBJ1-5; D possibly corresponds to TRBD1 (5 bases). Per the germline V gene, CDR1 is ENHRY and CDR2 is SYGVKD. The CDR3 sequence is 14 residues long. V was cut by 3 bases and J by 7 bases, with 13 bases left in between. The CDR3 DNA follows: TGTGCCATCAGTGAAGTGGCAGGGCGCCAGCCCCAGCATTTT. Its translation: CAISEVAGRQPQHF.

The chain carries TRBV15 and TRBJ2-5; D call uncertain. The CDR3 length is 11 residues. Between the trimmed V and J ends, which lost 0 bases and 5 bases, there was a span of 1 base. The germline V gene has CDR1 LNHNV and CDR2 YYDKDF (reference sequence). CDR3 region: CATSREETQYF. Here the CDR3 DNA reads TGTGCCACCAGCAGAGAGGAGACCCAGTACTTC.

The genes are TRBV2 and TRBJ1-2; TRBD1 aligns across 8 bases. The V and J ends lost 1 base and 6 bases, in that order; junction bases with no gene match: 4. The CDR3 has 14 amino acids. Looked up from germline, CDR1 is SNHLY and CDR2 is FYNNEI. The CDR3 loop reads CASSEGTGSDGYTF. CDR3 nucleotide sequence: TGTGCCAGCAGTGAAGGGACAGGGTCAGATGGCTACACCTTC.

J is TRBJ1-2 and V is TRBV19, with a weak D call TRBD1 (6 bases). Germline V gene sequence: CDR1 LNHDA, CDR2 SQIVND (reference sequence). The CDR3 covers 15 residues. Trimming left V 4 bases short and J 10 bases short, with 22 bases between. The CDR3 sequence: CASSTQGPMEKDYTF. The CDR3 DNA sequence: TGTGCCAGTAGTACACAGGGCCCTATGGAGAAGGACTACACCTTC.

The rearrangement links TRBV20-1 to TRBJ2-1; 7 positions agree with TRBD1. This CDR3 has 15 amino acids. Per the germline V gene, CDR1 is DFQATT and CDR2 is SNEGSKA (reference sequence). DNA for the CDR3: TGCAGCCCCCTTCCTGACAGGGTCACCTACAATGAGCAGTTCTTC. Protein product: CSPLPDRVTYNEQFF.

The chain joins TRBV6-4 to TRBJ1-1, with 7 bases fitting TRBD1. The CDR3 has 15 residues. Germline CDR1 MRHNA, CDR2 SNTAGT. Trimming cost V 6 bases and J 3 bases; bases outside gene matches: 10. CDR3 sequence reads: CASRSSTGRDTEAFF. The CDR3, as DNA: TGTGCCAGCAGATCGTCGACAGGGCGGGACACTGAAGCTTTCTTT.

This clonotype occurred many times. V and J are TRBV29-1 and TRBJ1-2; D is ambiguous. Germline assignment: CDR1 SQVTM and CDR2 ANQGSEA. CDR3 length equals 14 residues. V was pared by 0 bases and J by 3 bases, with 11 bases between. The CDR3 region is CSVEDRLDDYGYTF. The CDR3 DNA follows: TGCAGCGTTGAAGACAGGCTTGACGACTATGGCTACACCTTC.

This clonotype has only a few counts. The chain has TRBV4-1 and TRBJ1-2; D is unclear. The V end was cut by 1 base, the J end by 4 bases, with 13 bases between. The germline V gene encodes CDR1 MGHRA and CDR2 YSYEKL. The CDR3 is 15 amino acids. The DNA of the CDR3 is TGCGCCAGCAGCCAAGTCACAGCCAGAACCTATGGCTACACCTTC. Translation: CASSQVTARTYGYTF.

V usage is TRBV12-3 or TRBV12-4 and J usage is TRBJ2-5; D is undetermined. The CDR3 totals 14 residues. The V end lost 6 bases, the J end lost 5 bases, and 16 bases lay between the germline ends. CDR3 loop: CASSVESFRETQYF. The CDR3 DNA is TGTGCCAGCAGCGTAGAGAGCTTTCGGGAGACCCAGTACTTC.

With regard to this clonotype: Possible read error: a much larger clone is one base away. This chain uses TRBV6-5 with TRBJ1-1; a weak D match, TRBD1 (5 bases). There are 11 residues in the CDR3. Germline V gives CDR1 MNHEY, CDR2 SVGAGI. Deletions cut 4 bases from V and 6 bases from J, with 6 bases between. CDR3 DNA sequence: TGTGCCAGCAGTTGGGGCTCTGAAGCTTTCTTT. It translates to CASSWGSEAFF.

A single count supports this clonotype. V usage is TRBV20-1 and J usage is TRBJ2-7, with 7 bases identical to TRBD1. Per the germline V gene, CDR1 is DFQATT and CDR2 is SNEGSKA (reference sequence). The junction had 4 bases not matched to a gene; V was cut back by 5 bases and J by 0 bases. The CDR3 is 13 residues long. This CDR3 is CSADGTDSYEQYF. CDR3 in DNA: TGCAGTGCTGACGGGACAGACTCCTACGAGCAGTACTTC.